This is a list of T cell receptor beta chains from one sample in a study of OX40 agonist ivuxolimab in advanced cancers. Sequencing used immunoSEQ multiplex PCR; TCRdb keeps in-frame clones, though not all of them. Among approximately 75,000 clones listed, roughly nine tenths were seen once. The source was CD4+ or CD8+ T cells sorted from blood, collected in a trial of the OX40 agonist ivuxolimab. Receptor source: an adult with an advanced solid tumor such as melanoma, head and neck, liver or kidney cancer. CDR3s include the opening cysteine and the closing phenylalanine or tryptophan. D genes are given only for firm matches. Not every row has a clone size; where given, it reads once, few, many or a size class.

clone_size j_call v_call d_call cdr3_nt cdr3_aa
. TRBJ1-5 TRBV7-2 . TGTGCCAGCAGCTTAGGGGACATAGGTACCAATCAGCCCCAGCATTTT CASSLGDIGTNQPQHF
. TRBJ2-5 TRBV5-1 . TGCGCCAGCAGCTTTACAGGATTCCAAGAGACCCAGTACTTC CASSFTGFQETQYF
once TRBJ2-7 TRBV7-2 . TGTGCCAGCAGCTACCAGAGATCCTACGAGCAGTACTTC CASSYQRSYEQYF
. TRBJ2-7 TRBV5-6 . TGTGCCAGCAGCCCCCAAGGGAGGTCGGCCTACGAGCAGTACTTC CASSPQGRSAYEQYF
. TRBJ1-5 TRBV28 . TGTGCCACCAACGGGGCGCAGGATCAGCCCCAGCATTTT CATNGAQDQPQHF
. TRBJ2-7 TRBV5-4 . TGTGCCAGCAGCCCTCGGACTGGGGACTACGAGCAGTACTTC CASSPRTGDYEQYF
. TRBJ2-3 TRBV19 . TGTGCCAGTAGGACGACTGGCCGATGGGCCACAGATACGCAGTATTTT CASRTTGRWATDTQYF
. TRBJ2-1 TRBV6-4 . TGTGCCAGCAGTTCGGCCGGGTGGAGCCATCAGTTCTTC CASSSAGWSHQFF
. TRBJ1-1 TRBV9 . TGTGCCAGCAGCGTAGTTCCAGGCCTAAACACTGAAGCTTTCTTT CASSVVPGLNTEAFF
. TRBJ1-1 TRBV6-5 . TGTGCCAGCAGTTCCCCGACAGGTTTGAACACTGAAGCTTTCTTT CASSSPTGLNTEAFF
. TRBJ2-4 TRBV7-9 . TGTGCCAGCAGCGGGGTGGGGGACATTCAGTACTTC CASSGVGDIQYF
. TRBJ2-1 TRBV2 TRBD2 TGTGCCAGCAGAACCAGTCTGGTAGCGGGAGAAAACTACAATGAGCAGTTCTTC CASRTSLVAGENYNEQFF
few TRBJ1-1 TRBV30 . TGTGCCTGGAGGACGGCGAACACTGAAGCTTTCTTT CAWRTANTEAFF
. TRBJ1-4 TRBV30 . TGTGCCTGGAGTCTGACCGGGGCGATTATTAATGAAAAACTGTTTTTT CAWSLTGAIINEKLFF
. TRBJ2-7 TRBV19 TRBD2 TGTGCCAGTAGTATGGTTGCGGGAGGATGGGAGCAGTACTTC CASSMVAGGWEQYF
once TRBJ2-3 TRBV7-8 TRBD1 TGTGCCAGCAGCTTTGACAGGGCGGCCGCAGATACGCAGTATTTT CASSFDRAAADTQYF
. TRBJ2-1 TRBV6-5 TRBD2 TGTGCCACGCGGGGGACTAGCGGGGGTCCGGAGCAGTTCTTC CATRGTSGGPEQFF
once TRBJ1-1 TRBV6-6 . TGTGCCAGCAGTCGGGACGGACACACTGAAGCTTTCTTT CASSRDGHTEAFF
. TRBJ1-2 TRBV19 . TGTGCCAGCACACCACAAAAATCAGCAAACTATGGCTACACCTTC CASTPQKSANYGYTF
. TRBJ1-5 TRBV28 . TGTGCCAGCCCTGACGGCAGTAATAGCAATCAGCCCCAGCATTTT CASPDGSNSNQPQHF
. TRBJ2-7 TRBV4-2 . TGTGCCAGCAGCCAAGCCGACGACAGCGTAAGATCCTACGAGCAGTACTTC CASSQADDSVRSYEQYF